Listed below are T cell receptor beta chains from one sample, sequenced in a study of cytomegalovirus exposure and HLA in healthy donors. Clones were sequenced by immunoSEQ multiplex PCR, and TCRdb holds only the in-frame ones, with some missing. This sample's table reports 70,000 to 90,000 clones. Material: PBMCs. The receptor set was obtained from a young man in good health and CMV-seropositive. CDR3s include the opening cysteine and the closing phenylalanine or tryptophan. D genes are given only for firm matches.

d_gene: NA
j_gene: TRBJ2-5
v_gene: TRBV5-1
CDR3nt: TGCGCCAGCAGCCTCGGAGGGTCTGGAGAGACCCAGTACTTC
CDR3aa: CASSLGGSGETQYF

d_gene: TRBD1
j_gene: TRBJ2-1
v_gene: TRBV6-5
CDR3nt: TGTGCCAGCAGGCCGGGACAGTCCTACAATGAGCAGTTCTTC
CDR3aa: CASRPGQSYNEQFF

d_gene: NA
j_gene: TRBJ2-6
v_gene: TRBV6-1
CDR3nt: TGTGCCAGCAGTGAAGGGGGACTCTCTGGGGCCAACGTCCTGACTTTC
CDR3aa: CASSEGGLSGANVLTF

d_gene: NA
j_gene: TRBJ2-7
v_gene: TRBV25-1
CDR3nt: TGTGCCAGCAGCGCTGGCGACGGAGCCTACTACGAGCAGTACTTC
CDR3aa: CASSAGDGAYYEQYF

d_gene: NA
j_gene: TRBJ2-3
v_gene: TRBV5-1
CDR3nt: TGCGCCAGCAGCTTGCAGGCCGGGGGGCCCACAGATACGCAGTATTTT
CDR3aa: CASSLQAGGPTDTQYF

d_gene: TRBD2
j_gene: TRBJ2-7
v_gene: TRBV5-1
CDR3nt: TGCGCCAGCAGCCCGGGACTAGCGGGGGGCGAACAGCAGTACTTC
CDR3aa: CASSPGLAGGEQQYF

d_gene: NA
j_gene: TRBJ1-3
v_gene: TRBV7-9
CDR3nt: TGTGCCAGCAGCCCTGATCTGGCAGGGACAGGAAACACCATATATTTT
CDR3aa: CASSPDLAGTGNTIYF

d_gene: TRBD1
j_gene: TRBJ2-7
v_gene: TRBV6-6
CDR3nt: TGTGCCAGCAGATCGACAGGGGATGGCTACGAGCAGTACTTC
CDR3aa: CASRSTGDGYEQYF

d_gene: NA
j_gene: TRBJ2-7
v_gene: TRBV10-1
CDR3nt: TGCGCCAGCAGTGAACATAACAACTACGAGCAGTACTTC
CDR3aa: CASSEHNNYEQYF

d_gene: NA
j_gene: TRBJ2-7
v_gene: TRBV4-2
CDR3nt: TGTGCCAGCAGCCAAGGAGGTAGGGGCAAGGGGTACGAGCAGTACTTC
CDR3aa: CASSQGGRGKGYEQYF

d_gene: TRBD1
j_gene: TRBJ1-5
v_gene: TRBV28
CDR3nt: TGTGCCAGCAGCCCGGCCCGGACAGGGCAGCATCAGCCCCAGCATTTT
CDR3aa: CASSPARTGQHQPQHF

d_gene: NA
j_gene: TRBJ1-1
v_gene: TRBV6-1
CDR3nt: TGTGCCAGCAGTGAACAGGGAGGTGACACTGAAGCTTTCTTT
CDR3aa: CASSEQGGDTEAFF

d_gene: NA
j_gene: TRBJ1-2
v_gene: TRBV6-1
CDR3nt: TGTGCCAGCAGTGAAGGCGGGGCGACTAACTATGGCTACACCTTC
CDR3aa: CASSEGGATNYGYTF

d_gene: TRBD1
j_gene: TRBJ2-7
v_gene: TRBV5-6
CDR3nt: TGTGCCAGCAGCCAAACAGGGGTGGCAAACTACGAGCAGTACTTC
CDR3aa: CASSQTGVANYEQYF

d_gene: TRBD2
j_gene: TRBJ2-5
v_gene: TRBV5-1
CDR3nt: TGCGCCAGCAGCTTGGAAGGACTAGCCCACCAAGAGACCCAGTACTTC
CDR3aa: CASSLEGLAHQETQYF

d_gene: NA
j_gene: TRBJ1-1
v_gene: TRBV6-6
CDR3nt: TGTGCCAGCAGTTACTACACAGGGTGGGCTGAAGCTTTCTTT
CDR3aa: CASSYYTGWAEAFF

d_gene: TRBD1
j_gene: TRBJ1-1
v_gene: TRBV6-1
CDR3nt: TGTGCCAGCAAGACAGGGCCCGCCTTAAAGGCTGAAGCTTTCTTT
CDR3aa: CASKTGPALKAEAFF

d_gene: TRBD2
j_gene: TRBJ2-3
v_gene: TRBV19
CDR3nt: TGTGCCAGTAGTATAGCGGGAGGGCCCACAGATACGCAGTATTTT
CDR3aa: CASSIAGGPTDTQYF

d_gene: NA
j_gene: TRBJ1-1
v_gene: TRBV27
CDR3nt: TGTGCCAGCAGTTTACTGCGGGCAGGTGAAGCTTTCTTT
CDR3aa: CASSLLRAGEAFF

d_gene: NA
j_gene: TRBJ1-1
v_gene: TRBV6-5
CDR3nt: TGTGCCAGCAGACTCCGTAAGGGAGGCACTGAAGCTTTCTTT
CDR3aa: CASRLRKGGTEAFF

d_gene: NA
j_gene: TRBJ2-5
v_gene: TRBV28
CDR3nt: TGTGCCAGCATAGCCAGATCGTACCAAGAGACCCAGTACTTC
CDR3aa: CASIARSYQETQYF

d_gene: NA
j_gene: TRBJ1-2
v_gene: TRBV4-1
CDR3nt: TGCGCCAGCAGCCCGGGAGGCCACGCTAAAGAGGGCTACACCTTC
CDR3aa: CASSPGGHAKEGYTF

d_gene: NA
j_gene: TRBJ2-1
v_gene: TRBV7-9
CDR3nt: TGTGCCAGCGTGGAGGGTATACATGAGCAGTTCTTC
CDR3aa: CASVEGIHEQFF

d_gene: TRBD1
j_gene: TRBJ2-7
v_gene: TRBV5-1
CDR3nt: TGCGCCAGCAGCCTCTCAACAGGGGGCGAGCAGTACTTC
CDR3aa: CASSLSTGGEQYF

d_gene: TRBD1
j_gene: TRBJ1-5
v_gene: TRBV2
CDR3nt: TGTGCCAGCAGTCCGGGACAGGGGGGGAATCAGCCCCAGCATTTT
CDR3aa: CASSPGQGGNQPQHF

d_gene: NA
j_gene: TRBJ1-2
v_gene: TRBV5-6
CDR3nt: TGTGCCAGCAGCTTGTGGGAGTCGGACTATGGCTACACCTTC
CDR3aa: CASSLWESDYGYTF

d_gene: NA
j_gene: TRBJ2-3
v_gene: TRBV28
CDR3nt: TGTGCCAGCAACTCGGTGGACTCTCGAGATACGCAGTATTTT
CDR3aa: CASNSVDSRDTQYF

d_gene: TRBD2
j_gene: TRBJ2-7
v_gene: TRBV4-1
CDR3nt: TGCGCCAGCAGCCCCCGCGCGGGCGGGGGTGCATCCTACGAGCAGTACTTC
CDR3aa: CASSPRAGGGASYEQYF

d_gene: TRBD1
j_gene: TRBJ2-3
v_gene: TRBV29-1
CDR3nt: TGCAGCGTTGAGAGATCGGGGACAGGGTACACAGATACGCAGTATTTT
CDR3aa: CSVERSGTGYTDTQYF

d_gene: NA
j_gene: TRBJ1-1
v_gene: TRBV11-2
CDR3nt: TGTGCCAGCAGCTTGGGGGGAGGTTTTGAAGCTTTCTTT
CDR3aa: CASSLGGGFEAFF

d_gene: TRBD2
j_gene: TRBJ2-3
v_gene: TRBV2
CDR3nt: TGTGCCAGAAAGCTAGCGGGAGGGCCGGATACGCAGTATTTT
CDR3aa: CARKLAGGPDTQYF

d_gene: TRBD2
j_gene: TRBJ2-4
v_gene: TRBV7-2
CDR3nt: TGTGCCAGCAGCGGACGACTAGCGGGGACAACTCAGTACTTC
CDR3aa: CASSGRLAGTTQYF

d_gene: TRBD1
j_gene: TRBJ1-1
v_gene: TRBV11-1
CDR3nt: TGTGCCAGCAGCGCCGACAGGGGGCAGTCAGTGAACACTGAAGCTTTCTTT
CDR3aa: CASSADRGQSVNTEAFF

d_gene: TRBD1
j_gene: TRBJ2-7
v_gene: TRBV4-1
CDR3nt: TGCGCCAGCAGCCAGGGGACAGGTGGGGTAGGCGAGCAGTACTTC
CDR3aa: CASSQGTGGVGEQYF

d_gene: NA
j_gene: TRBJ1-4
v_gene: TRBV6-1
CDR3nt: TGTGCCAGCAGTGAAGCGGGCGAAATTAATGAAAAACTGTTTTTT
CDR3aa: CASSEAGEINEKLFF

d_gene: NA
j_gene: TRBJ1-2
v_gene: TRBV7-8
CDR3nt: TGTGCCAGCAGCTTAGCGAGGGCTAACTATGGCTACACCTTC
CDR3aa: CASSLARANYGYTF

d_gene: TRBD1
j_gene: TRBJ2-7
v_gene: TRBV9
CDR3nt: TGTGCCAGCAGCGTAGGTACAGGGGGCTACCACGAGCAGTACTTC
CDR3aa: CASSVGTGGYHEQYF

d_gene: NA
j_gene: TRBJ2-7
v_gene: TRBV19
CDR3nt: TGTGCCAGTAACCCCCTCCCCAGGCCGCCCTACGAGCAGTACTTC
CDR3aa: CASNPLPRPPYEQYF

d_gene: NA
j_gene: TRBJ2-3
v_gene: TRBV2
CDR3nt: TGTGCCAGCAGGGGCGATCGCACAGATACGCAGTATTTT
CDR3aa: CASRGDRTDTQYF

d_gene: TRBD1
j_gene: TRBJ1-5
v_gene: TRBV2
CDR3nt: TGTGCCAGCAGTGAGGTTACAGGGGACCAGCCCCAGCATTTT
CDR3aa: CASSEVTGDQPQHF

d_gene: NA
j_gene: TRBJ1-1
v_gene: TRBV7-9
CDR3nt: TGTGCCAGCAGCCTAACCCGGGGGGCCACTGAAGCTTTCTTT
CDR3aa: CASSLTRGATEAFF

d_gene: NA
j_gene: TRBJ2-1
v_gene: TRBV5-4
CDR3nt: TGTGCCAGCAGCGGGGGGGCCTACTACAATGAGCAGTTCTTC
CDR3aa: CASSGGAYYNEQFF

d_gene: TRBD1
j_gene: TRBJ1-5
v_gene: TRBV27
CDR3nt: TGTGCCAGCAGTTTAGGGGCAGGGGGCACGCGTCAGCCCCAGCATTTT
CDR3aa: CASSLGAGGTRQPQHF

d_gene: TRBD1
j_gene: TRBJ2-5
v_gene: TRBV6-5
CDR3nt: TGTGCCAACTCGATTTGGGACAGGGGGAGAGAGACCCAGTACTTC
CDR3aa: CANSIWDRGRETQYF

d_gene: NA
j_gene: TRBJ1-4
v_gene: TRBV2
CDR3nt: TGTGCCAACTTGCGGGACCGAGGGGAAAAACTGTTTTTT
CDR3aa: CANLRDRGEKLFF